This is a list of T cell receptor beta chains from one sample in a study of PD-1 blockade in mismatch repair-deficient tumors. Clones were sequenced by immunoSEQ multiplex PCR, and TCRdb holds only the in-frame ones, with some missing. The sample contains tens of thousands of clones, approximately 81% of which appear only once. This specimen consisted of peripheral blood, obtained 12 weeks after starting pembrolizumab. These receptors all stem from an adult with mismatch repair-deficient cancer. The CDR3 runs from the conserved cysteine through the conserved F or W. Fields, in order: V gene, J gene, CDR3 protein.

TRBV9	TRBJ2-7	CASSRWTVPYEQYF
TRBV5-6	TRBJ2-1	CASRNFLAGENNEQFF
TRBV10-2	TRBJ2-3	CASSELSGSKDTQYF
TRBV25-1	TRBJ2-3	CASSDHWGQADTQYF
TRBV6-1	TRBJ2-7	CASLRDSSYEQYF
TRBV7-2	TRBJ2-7	CASSLGNTIYEQYF
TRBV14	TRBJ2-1	CASSPYRDAYNEQFF
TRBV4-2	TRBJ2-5	CASSRPTSGRAGETQYF
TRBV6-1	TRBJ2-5	CASSPRDRGPETQYF
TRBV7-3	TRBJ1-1	CASSLGLGSYTEAFF
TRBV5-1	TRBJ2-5	CASSPGLAGVIETQYF
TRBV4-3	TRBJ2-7	CASSQGDGYEQYF
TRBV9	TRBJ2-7	CASSLGGGPSEQYF
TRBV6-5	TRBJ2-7	CASSYSRTDGYEQYF
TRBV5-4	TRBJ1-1	CASSPQGQDTEAFF
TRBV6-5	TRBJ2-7	CASSYSGSGRDYEQYF
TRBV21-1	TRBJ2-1	CASSSLTSLRLAGEGSYNEQFF
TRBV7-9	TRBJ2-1	CASSLTGGRNEQFF
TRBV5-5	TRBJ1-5	CASSSGVQPQHF
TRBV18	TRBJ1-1	CASSPPIMRLEITEAFF
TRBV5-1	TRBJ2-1	CASSQLYNEQFF
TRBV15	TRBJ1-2	CATSREQGGYTF
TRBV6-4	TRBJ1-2	CASSEGPSNYGYTF
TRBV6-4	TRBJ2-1	CASSVNSGRWGEQFF
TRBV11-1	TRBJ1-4	CASSSGTRPNPEKLFF
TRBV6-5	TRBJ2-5	CAIDLGPRPQETQYF
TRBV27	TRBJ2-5	CASSPRGGETQYF
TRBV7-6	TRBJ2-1	CASSLGNEQFF
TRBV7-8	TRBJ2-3	CASSFTGLASTDTQYF
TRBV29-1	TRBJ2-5	CSVVLQKETQYF
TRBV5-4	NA	CASSPRGGTGSYEQYF
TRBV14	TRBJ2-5	CASSQDWETQYF
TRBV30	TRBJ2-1	CAWSTGGEQFF
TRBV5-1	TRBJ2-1	CASSRPGQGIGEQFF
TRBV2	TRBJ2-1	CASSVTGTPNEQFF
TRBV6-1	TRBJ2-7	CASSFDIPYEQYF
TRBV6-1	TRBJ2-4	CASSGERLAKNIQYF
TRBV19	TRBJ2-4	CASATGQGDKNIQYF
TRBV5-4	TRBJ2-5	CASSLTASGSSETQYF
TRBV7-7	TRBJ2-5	CASSLDRTEGTQYF
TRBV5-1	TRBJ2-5	CASSFFPIIPGHNQETQYF
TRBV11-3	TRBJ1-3	CASSQGLRSGNTIYF
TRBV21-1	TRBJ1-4	CASSKVPPWQGSWEKLFF
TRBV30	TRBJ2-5	CAHKPGYQETQYF
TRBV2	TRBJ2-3	CASISTSGSTDTQYF